Listed here are 25 T cell receptor beta chains from one sample, sequenced in a study of blood T cell repertoires in COVID-19. Data came from immunoSEQ multiplex PCR; TCRdb stores just in-frame clones and leaves some out. The sample lists about 290,000 clones, around four fifths occurring once. The sample was peripheral blood. Source of these receptors: a woman in her forties or fifties with active or convalescent COVID-19.

This clone has a handful of counts. This chain connects TRBV30 to TRBJ1-5, with D possibly matching TRBD1 (5 bases). This CDR3 has 13 amino acids. CDR1 GTSNPN and CDR2 SVGIG come from the germline V gene (reference sequence). V gave up 1 base and J gave up 4 bases, with 8 bases separating them. DNA of the CDR3: TGTGCCTGGAGTGAAGGGGTTAATCAGCCCCAGCATTTT. Translation gives CAWSEGVNQPQHF.

This clone was seen only once. The chain is built from TRBV4-1 and TRBJ2-7; 10 nucleotides line up with TRBD1. Trimming at V came to 3 bases and at J to 1 base, leaving 6 bases not matched to a gene. This CDR3 comprises 16 residues. Germline loops: CDR1 MGHRA, CDR2 YSYEKL. CDR3 amino acids: CASSQGQGSTSYEQYF. The CDR3 DNA is TGCGCCAGCAGCCAGGGACAGGGGTCTACATCCTACGAGCAGTACTTC.

The chain combines TRBV11-1 with TRBJ2-1; D unclear. Germline lookup yields CDR1 SGHAT and CDR2 FQDESV (reference sequence). The CDR3 has 13 amino acids. V lost 4 bases and J lost 7, with 11 bases in between. CDR3 DNA: TGTGCCAGCAGCTCCGGTGACGGGAATGAGCAGTTCTTC. Translation: CASSSGDGNEQFF.

Concerning this clone: Other DNA sequences of this sample code for an identical CDR3. V gene TRBV29-1 combines with J gene TRBJ1-1, with D possibly matching TRBD1 (5 bases). Germline V gene sequence: CDR1 SQVTM, CDR2 ANQGSEA. This CDR3 is 13 amino acids long. The V end lost 4 bases, the J end lost 1 base, and 10 bases lay between the germline ends. DNA for the CDR3: TGCAGCGTTGCGGCGGGGACGAACACTGAAGCTTTCTTT. Protein: CSVAAGTNTEAFF.

The chain couples TRBV2 to TRBJ2-1; TRBD2 matches at 7 bases. Trimming at V came to 0 bases and at J to 8 bases, leaving 7 bases not matched to a gene. The CDR3 has 15 residues. The V gene's germline CDR1 is SNHLY and CDR2 FYNNEI. In DNA, the CDR3 is TGTGCCAGCAGTGAAGCGGCGGCGGGAGTGGATGAGCAGTTCTTC. It specifies CASSEAAAGVDEQFF.

The sample holds one count of this clone. The V and J genes are TRBV20-1 and TRBJ2-3, with D tentatively TRBD1 (7 bases). CDR3 length equals 17 residues. The germline CDR1 and CDR2 sequences are DFQATT and SNEGSKA (reference sequence). V dropped 3 bases and J dropped 5 bases, with 24 bases sitting between them. The CDR3 nucleotides are TGCAGTGCTAGTAATGAGCAGGGGGGACTTATATTAGATACGCAGTATTTT. It codes for CSASNEQGGLILDTQYF.

The chain links TRBV4-2 to TRBJ2-5, with 8 bases aligning to TRBD2. This CDR3 is 18 amino acids long. Germline values: CDR1 LGHNA, CDR2 YNFKEQ. After removal of 1 base from V and 1 base from J, the junction contained 11 bases not matched to a gene. CDR3 nucleotide sequence: TGTGCCAGCAGCCAAGTGAGTCGGGCGGGAGGTATCCAAGAGACCCAGTACTTC. Translated, it gives CASSQVSRAGGIQETQYF.

There are many counts of this clone. The V and J genes are TRBV7-9 and TRBJ1-1; weak D call: TRBD1 (6 bases). In germline, CDR1 is SEHNR, CDR2 FQNEAQ (reference sequence). This CDR3 spans 15 amino acids. V gave up 5 bases and J gave up 3 bases, with 16 bases separating them. CDR3 coding DNA: TGTGCCAGCAGCCCCGGACAGTCACGGGACACTGAAGCTTTCTTT. Residues: CASSPGQSRDTEAFF.

This chain joins TRBV7-9 and TRBJ2-1, with 12 bases identical to TRBD2. The CDR3 sequence is 15 residues long. Per germline, CDR1 SEHNR and CDR2 FQNEAQ (reference sequence). Germline trimming cut 4 bases from V and 8 bases from J; bases unmatched to any gene: 6. CDR3 sequence reads: CASSSTSGRWDEQFF. The DNA of the CDR3 is TGTGCCAGCAGCTCGACTAGCGGGAGATGGGATGAGCAGTTCTTC.

The chain carries TRBV7-9 and TRBJ2-7; 9 bases match TRBD1. The CDR3 is 18 residues long. J lost 2 bases, V lost 3 bases, and 14 bases had no gene match. Per germline, CDR1 SEHNR and CDR2 FQNEAQ (reference sequence). The CDR3 DNA reads as TGTGCCAGCAGCTTTCACCGCGGAGGAGGACAGGGGACCTACGAGCAGTACTTC. It codes for CASSFHRGGGQGTYEQYF.

This rearrangement joins TRBV30 to TRBJ1-1; D perhaps matches TRBD1 (6 bases). V lost 2 bases, J lost 3 bases, and 25 bases lay in between. The CDR3 consists of 18 residues. CDR1 is GTSNPN, CDR2 SVGIG, per germline (reference sequence). The CDR3 DNA reads TGTGCCTGGAGTTCAGGCGCAATGCGGGGGCGATCGGACACTGAAGCTTTCTTT. Its protein is CAWSSGAMRGRSDTEAFF.

The gene calls are TRBV5-1 and TRBJ1-2, with 9 positions matching TRBD1. This CDR3 spans 14 amino acids. Germline V CDR1 and CDR2: SGHRS, YFSETQ. The junction had 5 bases not matched to a gene; V was cut back by 3 bases and J by 5 bases. CDR3 DNA sequence: TGCGCCAGCAGCTACCGGACAGGGGCTTATGGCTACACCTTC. Protein sequence: CASSYRTGAYGYTF. Together with reference TRBV5-1 and TRBJ1-2, the CDR3 gives the full variable domain: KAGVTQTPRYLIKTRGQQVTLSCSPISGHRSVSWYQQTPGQGLQFLFEYFSETQRNKGNFPGRFSGRQFSNSRSEMNVSTLELGDSALYLCASSYRTGAYGYTFGSGTRLTVV.

This clone has just a few counts. Here the CDR3 reads CSASKGLAGGADTQYF. In DNA form, the CDR3 reads TGCAGTGCTAGTAAGGGACTAGCGGGAGGTGCAGATACGCAGTATTTT. V usage is TRBV20-1 and J usage is TRBJ2-3; 15 bases agree with TRBD2. CDR1 and CDR2 (germline): DFQATT, SNEGSKA (reference sequence). J gave up 4 bases and V 3 bases, and 5 bases lay outside the gene matches. This CDR3 has 16 residues.

The rearrangement joins TRBV2 to TRBJ1-2; D call uncertain. Germline V gene data show CDR1 as SNHLY and CDR2 as FYNNEI. Trimming cost V 10 bases and J 1 base, with 16 bases left between them. The CDR3 consists of 14 residues. The chain's CDR3 is CATPGSRINYGYTF. CDR3 nucleotide sequence: TGTGCCACCCCGGGGTCACGGATTAACTATGGCTACACCTTC.

V and J are TRBV28 and TRBJ1-5; D unresolved. The germline CDR1 and CDR2 sequences are MDHEN and SYDVKM. The CDR3 spans 14 residues. V lost 6 bases and J lost 1, with 10 bases in between. This CDR3 is CASSKQLSNQPQHF. The CDR3 region has the DNA TGTGCCAGCAGCAAACAGTTGAGCAATCAGCCCCAGCATTTT.

The V gene is TRBV11-1, the J gene TRBJ2-7; 15 bases map to TRBD2. Germline V gene lookup returns CDR1 SGHAT and CDR2 FQDESV (reference sequence). V trimming: 3 bases; J trimming: 4 bases; junction bases outside the gene matches: 1. There are 15 residues in the CDR3. This chain's CDR3 is CASSFGLAGGYEQYF. The CDR3, as DNA: TGTGCCAGCAGCTTTGGACTAGCGGGAGGGTACGAGCAGTACTTC.

Of note for this clone: Other DNA sequences in the same sample also yield this CDR3. J is TRBJ1-6 and V is TRBV3-1 (or the pseudogene TRBV3-2), with TRBD1 as a possible D gene (5 bases). CDR1 LGHDT and CDR2 YNNKEL come from the germline V gene (reference sequence). V was cut by 0 bases and J by 10 bases, with 7 bases left in between. CDR3 length: 13 residues. As DNA, the CDR3 is TGTGCCAGCAGCCAAGAGGCAGGGTCACCCCTCCACTTT. Protein product: CASSQEAGSPLHF.

This rearrangement joins TRBV10-1 to TRBJ2-2; D gene unclear. The CDR3 covers 17 residues. V was clipped by 2 bases and J by 0 bases, with 13 bases between them. Per the germline V gene, CDR1 is WNHNN and CDR2 is SYGVQD (reference sequence). CDR3 nucleotides: TGCGCCAGCAGTGAGATATGTGCGGCGGCGAACACCGGGGAGCTGTTTTTT. Translation gives CASSEICAAANTGELFF.

About this clone itself: Other DNA variants within this sample encode the same CDR3. The chain uses TRBV5-1 and TRBJ2-2; D uncertain. Trimming left V 0 bases short and J 0 bases short, with 9 bases between. Germline lookup yields CDR1 SGHRS and CDR2 YFSETQ. CDR3 length: 16 residues. CDR3 region: CASSLGLAANTGELFF. In DNA, the CDR3 is TGCGCCAGCAGCTTGGGACTGGCCGCGAACACCGGGGAGCTGTTTTTT.

The rearrangement uses TRBV7-8 and TRBJ1-2; no reliable D call. CDR1 SGHVS and CDR2 FQNEAQ come from the germline V gene. V was pared by 2 bases and J by 1 base, with 5 bases between. CDR3 length equals 13 residues. For the CDR3, the DNA is TGTGCCAGCAGCTTACGAGTTAACTATGGCTACACCTTC. Translation gives CASSLRVNYGYTF.

The rearrangement uses TRBV7-3 and TRBJ1-2, with 9 bases fitting TRBD1. Germline assignment: CDR1 SGHTA and CDR2 FQGTGA. V gave up 3 bases and J gave up 8 bases; unmatched junction bases: 7. The CDR3 has 14 residues. This CDR3 reads CASSLAGTGKGYTF. The CDR3 DNA is TGTGCCAGCAGCTTGGCCGGGACAGGGAAGGGCTACACCTTC.

The chain links TRBV19 to TRBJ1-1; the match to TRBD1 covers 7 bases. V lost 1 base and J lost 4; bases outside the gene matches: 9. CDR3 length: 16 residues. Germline CDR1 is LNHDA and CDR2 is SQIVND (reference sequence). CDR3 loop: CASSIGQGGRRTEAFF. As DNA, the CDR3 is TGTGCCAGTAGTATAGGACAGGGAGGCCGACGCACTGAAGCTTTCTTT. Looking up the rest from reference TRBV19 and TRBJ1-1 gives the full variable domain: DGGITQSPKYLFRKEGQNVTLSCEQNLNHDAMYWYRQDPGQGLRLIYYSQIVNDFQKGDIAEGYSVSREKKESFPLTVTSAQKNPTAFYLCASSIGQGGRRTEAFFGQGTRLTVV.

This clone was found once. This chain joins TRBV9 and TRBJ1-2; a weak D match, TRBD1 (5 bases). The V gene's germline CDR1 is SGDLS and CDR2 YYNGEE. The CDR3 has 14 residues. V lost 0 bases and J lost 4, with 10 bases in between. The CDR3 DNA reads as TGTGCCAGCAGCGTAGGATCGGGGGGCTATGGCTACACCTTC. Protein: CASSVGSGGYGYTF.

The genes are TRBV11-2 and TRBJ1-5; no firm D call. The CDR3 runs 13 residues. CDR1 and CDR2 (germline): SGHAT, FQNNGV. V was pared by 4 bases and J by 1 base, with 5 bases between. The CDR3 DNA follows: TGTGCCAGCAGCTCCAGAAGCAATCAGCCCCAGCATTTT. As protein: CASSSRSNQPQHF.

This chain links TRBV7-2 with TRBJ1-3; TRBD1 might be the D (5 bases). V shed 6 bases and J shed 9 bases, with 15 bases lying between them. This CDR3 spans 13 amino acids. Germline-derived CDR1 and CDR2 are SGHTA and FQGNSA. The CDR3 DNA reads TGTGCCAGCAGAGCAGGGCGTCAGGGCACCATATATTTT. Amino acid sequence: CASRAGRQGTIYF.